This T cell receptor (beta chain) originates from a study of cytomegalovirus exposure and HLA in healthy donors. Study findings and constraints: Rarity marked most TCR sequences, yet some public TCRs occurred in many donors. Researchers counted around 180 TCR beta chains as cytomegalovirus-associated.

The CDR3 is 13 residues long. CDR1 SEHNR and CDR2 FQNEAQ come from the germline V gene (reference sequence). The V end lost 0 bases, the J end lost 9 bases, and 9 bases lay between the germline ends. Concerning this clone: As yet, its antigen is unknown.

Generated by immunoSEQ multiplex PCR, the TCRdb table keeps only in-frame clones and is missing some. The repertoire holds a few hundred thousand clones, with around nine tenths as singletons. The TCR was taken from a young woman in good health and CMV-seronegative. The sequenced sample was PBMCs. The V call is TRBV7-9, the J call TRBJ2-1, with a possible D match to TRBD2 (5 bases). In nucleotides, the CDR3 is TGTGCCAGCAGCTTAGCGGGAGCCCCTGAGCAGTTCTTC. This translates into CASSLAGAPEQFF.